This T cell receptor beta chain came from a study of blood T cell repertoires in COVID-19. Study-level background: Some COVID-19 samples were acute and others convalescent; all came from the United States, Italy and Spain.

Residents of 24 US areas, aged about 18 to 89 years, made up the participants. Cohorts were assigned according to the clinical history that participants reported. The germline gives CDR1 SGHRS, CDR2 YFSETQ. The junction had 6 bases not matched to a gene; V was cut back by 4 bases and J by 1 base. This CDR3 is built from 16 residues. This clone was recorded only once. Per the authors' pipeline: The authors estimated nucleated cell counts from reference gene primer amplification. TCRdb's copy holds only in-frame clones and misses some; the assay was immunoSEQ multiplex PCR. That table furnishes V, J and clone size, whereas the DNA furnished D and trimming. The sample lists over 350,000 clones; around 87% were seen once.

Material: PBMCs or T cells enriched from blood (not recorded which). This receptor was taken from a woman aged 30 to 39 with acute COVID-19. This chain links TRBV5-1 with TRBJ2-1, with 9 bases lining up with TRBD1. The CDR3 DNA follows: TGCGCCAGCAGCCCAAGACAGGGGGGTTCCTACAATGAGCAGTTCTTC. It codes for CASSPRQGGSYNEQFF.